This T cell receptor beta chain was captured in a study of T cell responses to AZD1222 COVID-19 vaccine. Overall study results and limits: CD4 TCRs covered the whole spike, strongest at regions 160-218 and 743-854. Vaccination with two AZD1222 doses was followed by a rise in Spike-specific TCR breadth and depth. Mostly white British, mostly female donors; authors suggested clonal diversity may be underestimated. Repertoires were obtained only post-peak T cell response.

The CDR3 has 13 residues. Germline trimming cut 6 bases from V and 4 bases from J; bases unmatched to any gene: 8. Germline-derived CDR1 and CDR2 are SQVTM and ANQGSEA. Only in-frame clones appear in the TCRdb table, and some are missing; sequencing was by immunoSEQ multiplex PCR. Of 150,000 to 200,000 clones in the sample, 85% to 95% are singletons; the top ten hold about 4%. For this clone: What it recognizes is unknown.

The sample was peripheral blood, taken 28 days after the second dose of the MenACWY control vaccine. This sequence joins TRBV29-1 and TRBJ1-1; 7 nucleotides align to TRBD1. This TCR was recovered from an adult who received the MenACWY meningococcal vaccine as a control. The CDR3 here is CSVAGGKGTEAFF. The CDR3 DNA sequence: TGCAGCGTGGCAGGGGGAAAGGGCACTGAAGCTTTCTTT.